Each of the 21 T cell receptor beta chains below was sequenced from the same sample in a study of blood T cell repertoires in COVID-19 (dated by TCRdb to about 2020). Receptor amplification or capture employed the immunoSEQ multiplex PCR assay. As stored in TCRdb, this immuneACCESS dataset retains in-frame rearrangements with V and J assigned. A fraction of the clones does not appear; measured against another copy, unresolved V genes explain less than half of the discrepancy, and the remainder lacks a known reason. Present in this sample are some 120,000 clones, roughly 90% of which were seen just once. The top ten hold less than 8% of the sample. The material sequenced was peripheral blood. These receptors were obtained from a man between 45 and 60 years old with acute or convalescent COVID-19.

The chain couples TRBV2 to TRBJ1-4, with D perhaps TRBD1 (5 bases). Germline-derived CDR1 and CDR2 are SNHLY and FYNNEI. Trimming stripped 7 bases from V and 6 bases from J, with 12 bases between. There are 13 residues in the CDR3. CDR3: CASKGRQHEKLFF. CDR3 nucleotides: TGTGCCAGCAAAGGCAGACAGCATGAAAAACTGTTTTTT.

This chain connects TRBV30 to TRBJ2-3; TRBD1 matches 8 bases. The germline V gene encodes CDR1 GTSNPN and CDR2 SVGIG (reference sequence). This CDR3 is 15 amino acids long. V was clipped by 0 bases and J by 5 bases; unmatched bases: 7. DNA of the CDR3: TGTGCCTGGAGTGTACCAGGGGGCATGATAGATACGCAGTATTTT. Its translation is CAWSVPGGMIDTQYF.

V is TRBV10-2 and J is TRBJ1-6; 7 positions agree with TRBD1. V was pared by 5 bases and J by 10 bases, with 8 bases of the junction left unmatched. The germline V gene encodes CDR1 WSHSY and CDR2 SAAADI. This CDR3 spans 14 amino acids. The CDR3 loop is CASSIGQDLSPLHF. The CDR3 DNA sequence: TGCGCCAGCAGTATCGGACAGGACTTATCACCCCTCCACTTT.

The chain joins TRBV29-1 to TRBJ2-3; possible D gene TRBD2, 5 bases. The CDR3 contains 12 residues. The germline CDR1 and CDR2 sequences are SQVTM and ANQGSEA. V lost 6 bases, J lost 3 bases, and 10 bases lay in between. DNA for the CDR3: TGCAGCGTATCCGGCGGGACAGATACGCAGTATTTT. The encoded protein is CSVSGGTDTQYF.

A remark on this clone: Germline and junction disagree at one end, which may indicate a read error. V gene TRBV6-5 combines with J gene TRBJ1-2, with D uncertain. Germline V CDR1 and CDR2: MNHEY, SVGAGI. The CDR3 runs 13 residues. CDR3 region: CASSYSVRGLNAF. The CDR3 nucleotides are TGTGCCAGCAGTTACTCGGTTCGGGGTCTGAACGCCTTC.

The J gene is TRBJ1-2, the V gene TRBV18; TRBD1 matches 8 bases. Germline CDR1 KGHSH, CDR2 LQKENI. The CDR3 runs to 15 residues. Unmatched junction bases numbered 7, after V lost 3 bases and J lost 4 bases. CDR3 residues: CASSPQDRAVYGYTF. The CDR3, as DNA: TGTGCCAGCTCACCCCAGGACAGGGCGGTCTATGGCTACACCTTC.

The V call is TRBV4-1, the J call TRBJ1-5; D may be TRBD1 (6 bases). Germline V gene sequence: CDR1 MGHRA, CDR2 YSYEKL. Trimming removed 0 bases at V and 9 bases at J, with 21 bases between. CDR3 length equals 17 residues. CDR3 in amino acids: CASSQDRSGDTLWPQHF. The CDR3 bases are TGCGCCAGCAGCCAAGATCGGTCAGGGGACACCCTATGGCCCCAGCATTTT.

This chain links TRBV7-2 with TRBJ2-7, with D perhaps TRBD1 (6 bases). The germline V gene encodes CDR1 SGHTA and CDR2 FQGNSA. The CDR3 has 15 amino acids. The ends were cut back, 3 bases at V and 6 bases at J, with 18 bases in the middle. CDR3 coding DNA: TGTGCCAGCAGCTTCTCGTGGCAGGGGTTGAGCGAGCAGTACTTC. Its translation is CASSFSWQGLSEQYF.

The rearrangement joins TRBV3-1 (or the pseudogene TRBV3-2) to TRBJ1-2; weak D call: TRBD1 (6 bases). The CDR3 covers 15 residues. Between the trimmed V and J ends, which lost 2 bases and 4 bases, there was a span of 14 bases. The germline CDR1 and CDR2 sequences are LGHDT and YNNKEL (reference sequence). This chain's CDR3 is CASSQLGGGFYGYTF. The CDR3 DNA follows: TGTGCCAGCAGCCAATTGGGTGGGGGCTTCTATGGCTACACCTTC.

The chain joins TRBV5-5 to TRBJ2-7; TRBD1 matches 9 bases. Trimming cost V 4 bases and J 1 base; bases outside gene matches: 9. The CDR3 is 16 amino acids. From germline, CDR1 is SGHKS and CDR2 YYEKEE (reference sequence). Here the CDR3 DNA reads TGTGCCAGCAGCGGGGGCCCCGGGACAGGGTCCTACGAGCAGTACTTC. Protein: CASSGGPGTGSYEQYF.

This chain connects TRBV9 to TRBJ1-2, with 7 bases lining up with TRBD1. Germline lookup yields CDR1 SGDLS and CDR2 YYNGEE. The V gene end was trimmed by 0 bases and the J gene end by 7 bases; junction bases not matched to a gene: 9. This CDR3 is built from 15 residues. The CDR3 DNA reads TGTGCCAGCAGCGTAGCTGCGGAGGGGGCAGGTGGCTACACCTTC. It is translated as CASSVAAEGAGGYTF.

V usage is TRBV19 and J usage is TRBJ1-3; 7 nucleotides align to TRBD1. From germline, CDR1 is LNHDA and CDR2 SQIVND (reference sequence). With 2 bases clipped from V and 0 bases from J, the junction kept 4 bases outside the gene matches. The CDR3 has 16 amino acids. DNA for the CDR3: TGTGCCAGTAGTATACTCCGGGACAGCTCTGGAAACACCATATATTTT. Amino acid sequence: CASSILRDSSGNTIYF. The variable domain in full, with the rest retrieved from reference TRBV19 and TRBJ1-3, is DGGITQSPKYLFRKEGQNVTLSCEQNLNHDAMYWYRQDPGQGLRLIYYSQIVNDFQKGDIAEGYSVSREKKESFPLTVTSAQKNPTAFYLCASSILRDSSGNTIYFGEGSWLTVV.

The chain combines TRBV14 with TRBJ2-2; 12 positions match TRBD2. V lost 4 bases and J lost 4; bases outside the gene matches: 7. The CDR3 contains 17 residues. Germline assignment: CDR1 SGHDN and CDR2 FVKESK. The CDR3 DNA follows: TGTGCCAGCAGCCTTCTAGCGGGAGGGCCGGGCACCGGGGAGCTGTTTTTT. It encodes CASSLLAGGPGTGELFF.

This chain joins TRBV6-5 and TRBJ2-1; TRBD1 is a possible D gene (5 bases). V lost 5 bases and J 4 bases, leaving 9 bases between the germline ends. The CDR3 contains 13 residues. Germline lookup yields CDR1 MNHEY and CDR2 SVGAGI. CDR3 sequence reads: CASSPDRYNEQFF. CDR3 sequence (DNA): TGTGCCAGCAGTCCCGACAGATACAATGAGCAGTTCTTC.

This clone has only a few counts. This chain joins TRBV29-1 and TRBJ2-1, with D tentatively TRBD2 (6 bases). CDR1 and CDR2 (germline): SQVTM, ANQGSEA. Trimming took 1 base from V and 8 from J, leaving 15 bases between them. There are 14 residues in the CDR3. The CDR3 DNA sequence: TGCAGCGTTGAAGGGCGGGGCGCTGGGGATGAGCAGTTCTTC. Protein sequence: CSVEGRGAGDEQFF.

The rearrangement uses TRBV5-1 and TRBJ2-7, with 8 bases matching TRBD2. V lost 3 bases and J lost 0; bases outside the gene matches: 5. Looked up from germline, CDR1 is SGHRS and CDR2 is YFSETQ. The CDR3 sequence is 15 residues long. The CDR3 DNA reads TGCGCCAGCAGCTGGGGCGGGGGGAACTCCTACGAGCAGTACTTC. It is translated as CASSWGGGNSYEQYF.

The chain carries TRBV25-1 and TRBJ1-4; 7 bases map to TRBD1. The CDR3 extends over 16 amino acids. Germline CDR1 is MGHDK and CDR2 is SYGVNS. The V segment lost 3 bases and the J segment 3 bases; nucleotides outside the gene matches: 7. CDR3 nucleotide sequence: TGTGCCAGCAGTGACCCCGAGGGGGCCCCTAATGAAAAACTGTTTTTT. The encoded protein is CASSDPEGAPNEKLFF.

The chain joins TRBV14 to TRBJ1-4, with no clear D. Per the germline V gene, CDR1 is SGHDN and CDR2 is FVKESK. CDR3 size: 15 residues. Trimming stripped 4 bases from V and 3 bases from J, with 12 bases between. The CDR3 region has the DNA TGTGCCAGCAGCCTCTTTGGGCGTTCTAATGAAAAACTGTTTTTT. Amino acids: CASSLFGRSNEKLFF.

The chain joins TRBV2 to TRBJ1-5; maybe TRBD1 (6 bases). The CDR3 loop spans 13 amino acids. Germline values: CDR1 SNHLY, CDR2 FYNNEI. Trimming took 7 bases from V and 6 from J, leaving 13 bases between them. The CDR3 coding sequence is TGTGCCAGCAACTTACAGGGCGGTCAGCCCCAGCATTTT. As protein: CASNLQGGQPQHF.

The chain employs TRBV29-1 and TRBJ1-2; 8 bases align to TRBD1. Germline CDR1 is SQVTM and CDR2 is ANQGSEA. The CDR3 loop spans 12 amino acids. Trimming removed 7 bases from V and 7 bases from J; junction bases left unmatched: 8. In DNA form, the CDR3 reads TGCAGCGATACCGCAGGGGGCAGTGGCTACACCTTC. Translating gives CSDTAGGSGYTF.

This rearrangement joins TRBV7-9 to TRBJ1-2; D ambiguous. Germline assignment: CDR1 SEHNR and CDR2 FQNEAQ (reference sequence). The CDR3 covers 16 residues. V lost 0 bases and J lost 1, with 12 bases in between. In DNA, the CDR3 is TGTGCCAGCAGCTTAGCCGGCCAGGCTAATAACTATGGCTACACCTTC. Its translation is CASSLAGQANNYGYTF.